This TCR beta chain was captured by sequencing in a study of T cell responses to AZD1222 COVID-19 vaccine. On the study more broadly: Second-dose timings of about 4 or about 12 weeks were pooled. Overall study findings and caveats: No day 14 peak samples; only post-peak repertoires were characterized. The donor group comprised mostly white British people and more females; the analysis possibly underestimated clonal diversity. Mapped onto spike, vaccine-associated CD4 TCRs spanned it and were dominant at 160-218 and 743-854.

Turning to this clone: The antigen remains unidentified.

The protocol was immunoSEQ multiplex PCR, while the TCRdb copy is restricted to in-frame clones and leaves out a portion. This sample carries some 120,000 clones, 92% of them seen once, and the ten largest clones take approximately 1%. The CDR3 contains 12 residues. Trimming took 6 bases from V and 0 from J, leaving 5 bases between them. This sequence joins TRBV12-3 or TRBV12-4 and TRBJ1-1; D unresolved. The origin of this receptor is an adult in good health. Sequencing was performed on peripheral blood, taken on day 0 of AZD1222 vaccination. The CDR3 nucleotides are TGTGCCAGCAGACCTATGAACACTGAAGCTTTCTTT. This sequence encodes CASRPMNTEAFF.